These 18 T cell receptor beta chains originate from one sample sequenced in a study of cytomegalovirus exposure and HLA in healthy donors. Both 60 Vbeta primers and 13 Jbeta primers went into the PCR. The table came from immunoSEQ multiplex PCR; TCRdb's copy has only in-frame clones and leaves some out. The sample carries approximately 190,000 clones, about 85% recorded once. What was sequenced was PBMCs. These TCRs come from a boy between 2 and 10 years old in good health and CMV-seronegative.

CDR3 nucleotide sequence: TGTGCCAGCAGCGTGGAGGGGACCTATGGCTACACCTTC. It is translated as CASSVEGTYGYTF. The rearrangement links TRBV9 to TRBJ1-2; D might be TRBD1 (5 bases). Between the trimmed V and J ends, which lost 2 bases and 4 bases, there was a span of 9 bases. The germline CDR1 and CDR2 sequences are SGDLS and YYNGEE. The CDR3 is 13 amino acids.

The chain couples TRBV30 to TRBJ1-3, with D unclear. The CDR3 totals 13 residues. Germline V CDR1 and CDR2: GTSNPN, SVGIG (reference sequence). V lost 2 bases to trimming and J lost 8 bases, with 13 bases between them. CDR3 region: CAWSHAGSYTIYF. CDR3 in DNA: TGTGCCTGGAGTCACGCAGGAAGTTACACCATATATTTT. Supplemented by reference TRBV30 and TRBJ1-3, the full variable domain reads SQTIHQWPATLVQPVGSPLSLECTVEGTSNPNLYWYRQAAGRGLQLLFYSVGIGQISSEVPQNLSASRPQDRQFILSSKKLLLSDSGFYLCAWSHAGSYTIYFGEGSWLTVV.

The chain employs TRBV5-1 and TRBJ2-5, with TRBD1 as a possible D gene (6 bases). TRBJ2-7 matches the DNA end more closely, so the J call is doubtful. CDR1 and CDR2 from the germline V gene are SGHRS and YFSETQ. The CDR3 is 14 residues long. CDR3 region: CASSFGQLPYEQYF. The CDR3 DNA follows: TGCGCCAGCAGCTTTGGACAGCTTCCCTACGAGCAGTACTTC.

The chain combines TRBV2 with TRBJ2-7; no firm D call. Trimming removed 6 bases from V and 4 bases from J, with 10 bases in between. This CDR3 has 12 residues. From germline, CDR1 is SNHLY and CDR2 FYNNEI. The CDR3 is CASSALEYEQYF. The CDR3 DNA sequence: TGTGCCAGCAGCGCACTCGAATACGAGCAGTACTTC.

The chain combines TRBV6-1 with TRBJ1-2, with D tentatively TRBD1 (6 bases). Germline-derived CDR1 and CDR2 are MNHNS and SASEGT. Trimming cost V 3 bases and J 8 bases, with 16 bases left between them. This CDR3 contains 14 residues. In DNA, the CDR3 is TGTGCCAGCAGTGAGCGTTCCCCAGGGGCCGGCTACACCTTC. This gives the protein CASSERSPGAGYTF.

The table lists this clone with a count of one. This chain uses TRBV28 with TRBJ2-7; 10 bases map to TRBD1. Germline CDR1 is MDHEN and CDR2 is SYDVKM. With 8 bases clipped from V and 4 bases from J, the junction kept 5 bases outside the gene matches. This CDR3 comprises 13 residues. The chain's CDR3 is CASSPDRGYEQYF. DNA of the CDR3: TGTGCCAGCTCTCCGGACAGGGGGTACGAGCAGTACTTC.

The table lists this clone with a count of one. This chain connects TRBV5-1 to TRBJ1-4; D unclear. The CDR3 spans 14 residues. Germline V gene lookup returns CDR1 SGHRS and CDR2 YFSETQ. With 1 base removed from V and 6 bases from J, the gap between germline ends came to 10 bases. CDR3 sequence reads: CASSLRGRDEKLFF. DNA of the CDR3: TGCGCCAGCAGCTTGAGAGGGAGGGATGAAAAACTGTTTTTT. The variable domain in full, completed from reference TRBV5-1 and TRBJ1-4, reads KAGVTQTPRYLIKTRGQQVTLSCSPISGHRSVSWYQQTPGQGLQFLFEYFSETQRNKGNFPGRFSGRQFSNSRSEMNVSTLELGDSALYLCASSLRGRDEKLFFGSGTQLSVL.

The chain is built from TRBV6-6 and TRBJ2-3; tentatively, D is TRBD1 (6 bases). Germline V gene data show CDR1 as MNHNY and CDR2 as SVGAGI (reference sequence). CDR3 length equals 15 residues. Trimming cost V 7 bases and J 3 bases, with 17 bases left between them. For the CDR3, the DNA is TGTGCCAGCATCAGGGGCCCAGGGTTTACAGATACGCAGTATTTT. This gives the protein CASIRGPGFTDTQYF.

The chain couples TRBV6-1 to TRBJ1-2; possible D gene TRBD1, 5 bases. Trimming left V 11 bases short and J 5 bases short, with 18 bases between. In germline, CDR1 is MNHNS, CDR2 SASEGT. The CDR3 covers 13 residues. In DNA form, the CDR3 reads TGTGCCCACACTGGGGGGATCTGGTATGGCTACACCTTC. Translation gives CAHTGGIWYGYTF.

This rearrangement joins TRBV7-9 to TRBJ1-2; tentatively, D is TRBD1 (6 bases). Germline V CDR1 and CDR2: SEHNR, FQNEAQ (reference sequence). V was pared by 4 bases and J by 6 bases, with 12 bases between. The CDR3 sequence is 13 residues long. The CDR3 loop reads CASSSTNRDGYTF. CDR3 in DNA: TGTGCCAGCAGCTCCACTAACAGGGATGGCTACACCTTC.

The gene calls are TRBV27 and TRBJ2-1; D is perhaps TRBD2 (5 bases). The CDR3 runs to 12 residues. Germline CDR1 MNHEY, CDR2 SMNVEV (reference sequence). The V end lost 6 bases, the J end lost 4 bases, and 7 bases lay between the germline ends. The CDR3 coding sequence is TGTGCCAGCAGGTCGGGATACAATGAGCAGTTCTTC. This gives the protein CASRSGYNEQFF.

This rearrangement joins TRBV2 to TRBJ1-4; TRBD1 might be the D (5 bases). V lost 5 bases and J lost 5, with 18 bases in between. The CDR3 consists of 16 residues. Germline V lookup: CDR1 SNHLY, CDR2 FYNNEI. CDR3 amino acids: CASSPQAAGSNEKLFF. The CDR3, as DNA: TGTGCCAGCAGTCCACAGGCTGCTGGATCCAATGAAAAACTGTTTTTT.

The chain uses TRBV6-5 and TRBJ1-3; D perhaps matches TRBD1 (6 bases). CDR1 is MNHEY and CDR2 is SVGAGI in the germline V gene. This CDR3 has 14 amino acids. Trimming removed 2 bases from V and 8 bases from J, with 13 bases in between. Here the CDR3 reads CASSYHRESYTIYF. CDR3 sequence (DNA): TGTGCCAGCAGTTACCACAGGGAGTCGTACACCATATATTTT.

The chain recombines TRBV19 with TRBJ1-6; a possible D gene is TRBD1 (6 bases). CDR1 LNHDA and CDR2 SQIVND come from the germline V gene (reference sequence). V lost 8 bases, J lost 7 bases, and 15 bases lay in between. The CDR3 loop spans 14 amino acids. CDR3 in amino acids: CASSQGSVNSPLHF. The CDR3 DNA sequence: TGTGCCAGTTCACAGGGTTCGGTGAATTCACCCCTCCACTTT.

The CDR3 sequence: CATSRAGFRLNTEAFF. The DNA for the CDR3 is TGTGCCACCAGCAGAGCGGGGTTTCGGCTGAACACTGAAGCTTTCTTT. The chain combines TRBV15 with TRBJ1-1, with D unresolved. Germline V CDR1 and CDR2: LNHNV, YYDKDF (reference sequence). Trimming shortened V by 1 base and J by 0 bases, and 12 bases separated the two germline ends. This CDR3 contains 16 residues. Looking up the rest from reference TRBV15 and TRBJ1-1 gives the full variable domain: DAMVIQNPRYQVTQFGKPVTLSCSQTLNHNVMYWYQQKSSQAPKLLFHYYDKDFNNEADTPDNFQSRRPNTSFCFLDIRSPGLGDTAMYLCATSRAGFRLNTEAFFGQGTRLTVV.

V is TRBV30 and J is TRBJ2-5, with D possibly being TRBD2 (6 bases). CDR3 length: 11 residues. V was clipped by 1 base and J by 7 bases, with 7 bases between them. CDR1 is GTSNPN, CDR2 SVGIG, per germline (reference sequence). DNA of the CDR3: TGTGCCTGGAGTGCCGGGGGGACCCAGTACTTC. Translating it yields CAWSAGGTQYF.

The chain recombines TRBV5-4 with TRBJ1-1; D not certain. CDR3 length: 13 amino acids. V shed 4 bases and J shed 7 bases, with 14 bases lying between them. CDR1 and CDR2 from the germline V gene are SGHNT and YYREEE (reference sequence). The CDR3 is CASSLPTGIEAFF. The CDR3 nucleotides are TGTGCCAGCAGCCTACCGACGGGGATTGAAGCTTTCTTT.

For the CDR3, the DNA is TGTGCCTGGACAGTGGGGGGGTGGAATGAGCAGTTCTTC. It codes for CAWTVGGWNEQFF. This chain connects TRBV30 to TRBJ2-1, with 7 bases that match TRBD2. V dropped 4 bases and J dropped 7; count of bases not matched to a gene: 7. This CDR3 is built from 13 residues. The germline V gene encodes CDR1 GTSNPN and CDR2 SVGIG (reference sequence).